A single TCR beta chain is shown here with its context. The sample comes from a study of blood T cell repertoires in COVID-19. Study-level information: The United States, Italy and Spain provided the acute and convalescent COVID-19 samples. Sources were T cells, B-cell-depleted T cells, or PBMCs; the material itself was cDNA or gDNA.

Authors' analysis steps: Estimation of nucleated cell counts relied on the amplification of reference gene primers. The table came from immunoSEQ multiplex PCR; TCRdb's copy has only in-frame clones and leaves some out. V and J calls and clone size are given by that table; D and trimming were obtained from the DNA. The sample records 160,000 or so clones, roughly 80% being singletons. The V gene's germline CDR1 is MDHEN and CDR2 SYDVKM. This CDR3 comprises 15 residues. Trimming removed 6 bases from V and 2 bases from J; junction bases left unmatched: 8. The chain couples TRBV28 to TRBJ2-3; 7 bases are shared with TRBD1. The sequence came from a man aged 60 to 75 with acute or convalescent COVID-19. Sequencing was carried out using peripheral blood. This chain's CDR3 is CASSSTGDLTDTQYF. CDR3 DNA: TGTGCCAGCAGCTCTACAGGGGACCTCACAGATACGCAGTATTTT. Combining the CDR3 with reference TRBV28 and TRBJ2-3 gives the whole variable domain DVKVTQSSRYLVKRTGEKVFLECVQDMDHENMFWYRQDPGLGLRLIYFSYDVKMKEKGDIPEGYSVSREKKERFSLILESASTNQTSMYLCASSSTGDLTDTQYFGPGTRLTVL.